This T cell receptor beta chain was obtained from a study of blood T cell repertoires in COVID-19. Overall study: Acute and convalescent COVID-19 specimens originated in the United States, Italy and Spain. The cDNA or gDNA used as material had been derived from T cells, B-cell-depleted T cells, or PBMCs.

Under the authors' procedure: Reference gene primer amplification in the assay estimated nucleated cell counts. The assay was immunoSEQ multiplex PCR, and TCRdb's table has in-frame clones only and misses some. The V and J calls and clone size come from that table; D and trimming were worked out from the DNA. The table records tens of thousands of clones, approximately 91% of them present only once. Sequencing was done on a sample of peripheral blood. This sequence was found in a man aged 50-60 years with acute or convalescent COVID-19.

In DNA form, the CDR3 reads TGTGCCAGCAGTGTGGGACAGGGGGCTGTATTGAGTGAAAAACTGTTTTTT. It encodes CASSVGQGAVLSEKLFF. The rearrangement joins TRBV2 to TRBJ1-4, with TRBD1 identical over 12 bases. Germline V gene data show CDR1 as SNHLY and CDR2 as FYNNEI. This CDR3 is 17 amino acids long. V gave up 4 bases and J gave up 7 bases; unmatched junction bases: 10.